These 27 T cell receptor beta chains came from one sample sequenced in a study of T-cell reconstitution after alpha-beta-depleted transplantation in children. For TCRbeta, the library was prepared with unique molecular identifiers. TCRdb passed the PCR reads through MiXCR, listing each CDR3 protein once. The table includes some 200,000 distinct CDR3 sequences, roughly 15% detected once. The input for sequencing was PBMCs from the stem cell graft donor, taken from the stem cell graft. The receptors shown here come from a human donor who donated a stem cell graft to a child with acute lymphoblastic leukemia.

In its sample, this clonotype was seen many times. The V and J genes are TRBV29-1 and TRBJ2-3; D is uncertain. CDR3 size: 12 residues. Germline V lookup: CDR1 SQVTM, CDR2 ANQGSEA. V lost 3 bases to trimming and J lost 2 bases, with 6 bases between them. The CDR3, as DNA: TGCAGCGTTGACGTCACCACAGATACGCAGTATTTT. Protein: CSVDVTTDTQYF.

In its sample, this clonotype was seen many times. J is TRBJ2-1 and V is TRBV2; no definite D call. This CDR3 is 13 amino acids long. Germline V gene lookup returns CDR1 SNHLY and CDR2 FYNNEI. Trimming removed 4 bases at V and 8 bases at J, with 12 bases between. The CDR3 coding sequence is TGTGCCAGCAGTGCAGGCCTTACATATGAGCAGTTCTTC. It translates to CASSAGLTYEQFF.

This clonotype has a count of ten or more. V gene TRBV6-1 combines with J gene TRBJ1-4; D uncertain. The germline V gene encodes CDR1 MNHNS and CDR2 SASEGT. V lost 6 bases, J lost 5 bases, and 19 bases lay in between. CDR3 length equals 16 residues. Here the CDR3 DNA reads TGTGCCAGCAGCTCCCCATTCTGGACGTCCAATGAAAAACTGTTTTTT. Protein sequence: CASSSPFWTSNEKLFF.

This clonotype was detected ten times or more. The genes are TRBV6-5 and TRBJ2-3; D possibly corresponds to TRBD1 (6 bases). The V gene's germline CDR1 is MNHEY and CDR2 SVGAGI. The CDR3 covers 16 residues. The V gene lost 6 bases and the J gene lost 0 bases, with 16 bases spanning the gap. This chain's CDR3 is CASSPGVGLSTDTQYF. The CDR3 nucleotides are TGTGCCAGCAGCCCAGGGGTGGGGCTGAGCACAGATACGCAGTATTTT.

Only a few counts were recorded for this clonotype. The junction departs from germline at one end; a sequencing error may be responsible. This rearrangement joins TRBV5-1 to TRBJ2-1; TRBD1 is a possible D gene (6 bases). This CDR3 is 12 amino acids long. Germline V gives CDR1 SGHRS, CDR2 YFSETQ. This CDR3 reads CASSLDQGSRLF. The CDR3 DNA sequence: TGCGCCAGCAGCTTGGATCAGGGGAGTAGGCTCTTC.

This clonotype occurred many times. The CDR3 protein is CASSLPGTTNTGELFF. CDR3 sequence (DNA): TGCGCCAGCAGCTTGCCCGGGACAACGAACACCGGGGAGCTGTTTTTT. The gene calls are TRBV5-1 and TRBJ2-2; D perhaps matches TRBD1 (6 bases). Germline V gives CDR1 SGHRS, CDR2 YFSETQ. Trimming removed 1 base at V and 0 bases at J, with 10 bases between. The CDR3 spans 16 residues.

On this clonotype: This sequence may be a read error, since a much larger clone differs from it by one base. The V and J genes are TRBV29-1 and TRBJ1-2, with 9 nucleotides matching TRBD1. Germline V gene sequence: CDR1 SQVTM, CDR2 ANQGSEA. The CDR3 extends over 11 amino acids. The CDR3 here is CSADRGNGHTF. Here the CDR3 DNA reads TGCAGCGCTGACAGGGGGAATGGCCACACCTTC.

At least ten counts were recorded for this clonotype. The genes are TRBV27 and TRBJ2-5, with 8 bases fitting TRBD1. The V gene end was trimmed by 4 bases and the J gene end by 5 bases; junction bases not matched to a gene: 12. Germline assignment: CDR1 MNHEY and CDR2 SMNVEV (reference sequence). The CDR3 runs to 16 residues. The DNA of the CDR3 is TGTGCCAGCAGTTCCTGGGAACAGGGGGTTGGGGAGACCCAGTACTTC. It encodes CASSSWEQGVGETQYF.

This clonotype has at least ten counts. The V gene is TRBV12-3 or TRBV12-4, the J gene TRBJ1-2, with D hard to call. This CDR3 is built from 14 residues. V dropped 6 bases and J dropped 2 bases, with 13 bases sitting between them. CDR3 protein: CASSHPRRNYGYTF. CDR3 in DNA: TGTGCCAGCAGCCATCCTCGGAGGAACTATGGCTACACCTTC.

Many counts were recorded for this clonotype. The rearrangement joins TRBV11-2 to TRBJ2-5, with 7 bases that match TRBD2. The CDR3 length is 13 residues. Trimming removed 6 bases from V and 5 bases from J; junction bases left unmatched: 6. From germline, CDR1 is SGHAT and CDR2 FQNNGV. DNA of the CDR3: TGTGCCAGCAGGGAACTCGGGGGGGAGACCCAGTACTTC. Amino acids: CASRELGGETQYF.

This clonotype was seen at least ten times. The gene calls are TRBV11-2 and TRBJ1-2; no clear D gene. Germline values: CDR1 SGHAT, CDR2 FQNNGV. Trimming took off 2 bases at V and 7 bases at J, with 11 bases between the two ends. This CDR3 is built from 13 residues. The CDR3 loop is CASSLQGLGGYTF. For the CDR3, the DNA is TGTGCCAGCAGCTTACAAGGGTTGGGTGGCTACACCTTC.

The CDR3 loop reads CASRITRDSQETQYF. The CDR3 region has the DNA TGTGCCAGCCGCATTACCCGGGACAGCCAAGAGACCCAGTACTTC. The chain links TRBV27 to TRBJ2-5; TRBD1 aligns across 7 bases. The CDR3 spans 15 residues. Germline CDR1 MNHEY, CDR2 SMNVEV (reference sequence). V shed 8 bases and J 1 base; nucleotides not matched to a gene: 10.

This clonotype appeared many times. The CDR3 sequence: CASSLSWIYEQYF. CDR3 sequence (DNA): TGCGCCAGCAGCTTGTCATGGATCTACGAGCAGTACTTC. The chain joins TRBV5-1 to TRBJ2-7; D is unclear. The germline V gene encodes CDR1 SGHRS and CDR2 YFSETQ. The CDR3 totals 13 residues. V was clipped by 1 base and J by 3 bases, with 8 bases between them.

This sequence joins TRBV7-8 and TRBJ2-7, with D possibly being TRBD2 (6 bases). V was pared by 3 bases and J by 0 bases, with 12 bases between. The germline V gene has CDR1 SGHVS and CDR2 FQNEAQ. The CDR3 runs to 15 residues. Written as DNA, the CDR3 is TGTGCCAGCAGCTTCCGGGACTCCGTCTCCTACGAGCAGTACTTC. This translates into CASSFRDSVSYEQYF.

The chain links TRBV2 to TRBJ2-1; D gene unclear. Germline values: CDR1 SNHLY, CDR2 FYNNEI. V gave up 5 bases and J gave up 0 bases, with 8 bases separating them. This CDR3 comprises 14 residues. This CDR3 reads CASSYYNSYNEQFF. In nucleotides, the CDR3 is TGTGCCAGCAGTTACTACAACTCCTACAATGAGCAGTTCTTC.

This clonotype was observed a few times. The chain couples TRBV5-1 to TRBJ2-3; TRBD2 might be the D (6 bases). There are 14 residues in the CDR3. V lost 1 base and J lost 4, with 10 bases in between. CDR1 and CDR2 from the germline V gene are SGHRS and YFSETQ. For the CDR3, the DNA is TGCGCCAGCAGCTTGTCGGGAGAATCAGATACGCAGTATTTT. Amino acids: CASSLSGESDTQYF. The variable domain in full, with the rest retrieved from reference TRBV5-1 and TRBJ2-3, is KAGVTQTPRYLIKTRGQQVTLSCSPISGHRSVSWYQQTPGQGLQFLFEYFSETQRNKGNFPGRFSGRQFSNSRSEMNVSTLELGDSALYLCASSLSGESDTQYFGPGTRLTVL.

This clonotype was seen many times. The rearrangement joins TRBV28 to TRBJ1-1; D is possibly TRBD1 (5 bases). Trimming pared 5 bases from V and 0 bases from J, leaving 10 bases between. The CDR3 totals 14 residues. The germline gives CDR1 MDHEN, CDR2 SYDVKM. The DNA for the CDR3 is TGTGCCAGCAGTCGAGACAGCATGAACACTGAAGCTTTCTTT. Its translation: CASSRDSMNTEAFF. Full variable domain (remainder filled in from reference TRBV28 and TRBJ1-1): DVKVTQSSRYLVKRTGEKVFLECVQDMDHENMFWYRQDPGLGLRLIYFSYDVKMKEKGDIPEGYSVSREKKERFSLILESASTNQTSMYLCASSRDSMNTEAFFGQGTRLTVV.

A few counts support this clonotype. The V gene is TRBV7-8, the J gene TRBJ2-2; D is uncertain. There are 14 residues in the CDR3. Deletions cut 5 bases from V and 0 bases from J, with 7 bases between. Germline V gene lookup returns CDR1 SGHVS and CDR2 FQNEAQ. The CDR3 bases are TGTGCCAGCAGCCACACGGCGAACACCGGGGAGCTGTTTTTT. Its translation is CASSHTANTGELFF.

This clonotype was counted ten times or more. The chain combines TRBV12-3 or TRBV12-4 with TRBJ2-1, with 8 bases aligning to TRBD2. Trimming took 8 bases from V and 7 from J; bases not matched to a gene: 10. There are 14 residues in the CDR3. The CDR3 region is CASATGGPINEQFF. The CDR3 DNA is TGTGCCAGCGCGACGGGAGGGCCGATAAATGAGCAGTTCTTC.

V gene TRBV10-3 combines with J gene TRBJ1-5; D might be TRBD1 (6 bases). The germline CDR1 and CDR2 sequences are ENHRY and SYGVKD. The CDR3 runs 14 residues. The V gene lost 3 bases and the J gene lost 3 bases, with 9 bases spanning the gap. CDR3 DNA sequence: TGTGCCATCAGTGAACGGACAGCCAATCAGCCCCAGCATTTT. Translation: CAISERTANQPQHF.

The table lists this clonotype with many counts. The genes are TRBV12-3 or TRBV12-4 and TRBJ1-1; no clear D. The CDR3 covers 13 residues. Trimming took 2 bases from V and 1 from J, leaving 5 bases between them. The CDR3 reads CASSLPGNTEAFF. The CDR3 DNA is TGTGCCAGCAGTTTACCAGGGAACACTGAAGCTTTCTTT.

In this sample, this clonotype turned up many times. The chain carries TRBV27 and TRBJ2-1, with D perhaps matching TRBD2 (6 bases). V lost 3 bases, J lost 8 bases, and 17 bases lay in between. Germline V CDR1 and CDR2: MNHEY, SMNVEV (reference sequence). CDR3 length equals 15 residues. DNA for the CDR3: TGTGCCAGCAGTTTGTTAGCGCCTCCGGGGGATGAGCAGTTCTTC. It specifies CASSLLAPPGDEQFF.

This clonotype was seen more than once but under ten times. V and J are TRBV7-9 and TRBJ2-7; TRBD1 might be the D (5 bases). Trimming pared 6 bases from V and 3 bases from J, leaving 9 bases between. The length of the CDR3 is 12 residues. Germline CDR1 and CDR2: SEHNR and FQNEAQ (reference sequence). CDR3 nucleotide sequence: TGTGCCAGCAGGTCACAGGACTACGAGCAGTACTTC. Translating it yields CASRSQDYEQYF.

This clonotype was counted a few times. CDR3 loop: CASSQGQGASGNTIYF. CDR3 coding DNA: TGCGCCAGCAGCCAAGGACAGGGGGCGTCTGGAAACACCATATATTTT. The chain joins TRBV4-1 to TRBJ1-3, with TRBD1 matching over 10 bases. CDR1 and CDR2 (germline): MGHRA, YSYEKL. The ends lost 1 base at V and 1 base at J; junction bases unmatched: 1. The CDR3 is made up of 16 amino acids.

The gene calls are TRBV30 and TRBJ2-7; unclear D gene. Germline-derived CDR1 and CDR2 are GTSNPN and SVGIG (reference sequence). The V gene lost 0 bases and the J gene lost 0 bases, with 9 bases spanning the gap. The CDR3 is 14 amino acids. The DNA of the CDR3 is TGTGCCTGGAGTGTATCTCGGAGCTCCTACGAGCAGTACTTC. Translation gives CAWSVSRSSYEQYF.

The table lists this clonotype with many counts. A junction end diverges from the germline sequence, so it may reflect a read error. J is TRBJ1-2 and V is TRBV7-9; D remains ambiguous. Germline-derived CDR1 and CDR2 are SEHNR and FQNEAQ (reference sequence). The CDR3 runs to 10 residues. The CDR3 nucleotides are TGTGCCAGCAGCTTATCCGTCAGCTCCTTC. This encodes CASSLSVSSF.

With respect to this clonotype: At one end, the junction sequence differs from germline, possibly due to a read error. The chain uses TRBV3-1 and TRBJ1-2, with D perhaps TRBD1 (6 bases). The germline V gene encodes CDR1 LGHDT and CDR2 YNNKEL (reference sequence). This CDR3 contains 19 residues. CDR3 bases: TGTGCCAGCTGCCAGTTAGCCGAGGACAGAGTAGGGAAAGCCTATGGCTACACCTTC. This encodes CASCQLAEDRVGKAYGYTF. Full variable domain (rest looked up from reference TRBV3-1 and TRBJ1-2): DTAVSQTPKYLVTQMGNDKSIKCEQNLGHDTMYWYKQDSKKFLKIMFSYNNKELIINETVPNRFSPKSPDKAHLNLHINSLELGDSAVYFCASCQLAEDRVGKAYGYTFGSGTRLTVV.